The 25 T cell receptor beta chains below were found in one sample sequenced in a study of blood T cell repertoires in COVID-19. Assay: immunoSEQ multiplex PCR; the TCRdb copy retains only in-frame clones and omits some. The table shows approximately 85,000 clones, with roughly 80% occurring only once. The specimen sequenced was peripheral blood. These TCRs come from a woman aged 65 to 85 with active or convalescent COVID-19.

The chain is built from TRBV6-1 and TRBJ1-2; D is perhaps TRBD1 (6 bases). Germline V gives CDR1 MNHNS, CDR2 SASEGT. The CDR3 covers 15 residues. V lost 3 bases, J lost 3 bases, and 14 bases lay in between. The CDR3 DNA is TGTGCCAGCAGTGAGCTGGGGGCTTCCTACTATGGCTACACCTTC. Translation: CASSELGASYYGYTF.

The chain employs TRBV2 and TRBJ1-5, with a weak D call TRBD1 (6 bases). Looked up from germline, CDR1 is SNHLY and CDR2 is FYNNEI. V was clipped by 6 bases and J by 0 bases, with 9 bases between them. This CDR3 has 14 amino acids. The DNA of the CDR3 is TGTGCCAGCAGCGGACAGTCTAGCAATCAGCCCCAGCATTTT. Encoded protein: CASSGQSSNQPQHF.

The rearrangement joins TRBV24-1 to TRBJ1-5; 7 nucleotides agree with TRBD1. The V segment lost 4 bases and the J segment 7 bases; nucleotides outside the gene matches: 6. Per germline, CDR1 KGHDR and CDR2 SFDVKD. This CDR3 spans 14 amino acids. CDR3 DNA sequence: TGTGCCACCAGTGAGGCTAGGGGGCTGCAGCCCCAGCATTTT. This encodes CATSEARGLQPQHF.

The rearrangement links TRBV27 to TRBJ1-5; a possible D gene is TRBD1 (6 bases). V was trimmed by 2 bases and J by 2 bases, leaving 10 bases between them. This CDR3 is built from 15 residues. Per germline, CDR1 MNHEY and CDR2 SMNVEV (reference sequence). DNA for the CDR3: TGTGCCAGCAGTTTAGTACAGGGAGGCAATCAGCCCCAGCATTTT. This encodes CASSLVQGGNQPQHF.

The V and J genes are TRBV29-1 and TRBJ2-1; 8 nucleotides agree with TRBD2. V lost 1 base to trimming and J lost 6 bases; unmatched junction nucleotides: 8. Germline CDR1 reads SQVTM; CDR2 reads ANQGSEA. This CDR3 is built from 15 residues. The CDR3 is CSVEGGGGLGNEQFF. For the CDR3, the DNA is TGCAGCGTTGAAGGAGGCGGGGGGCTCGGCAATGAGCAGTTCTTC.

The V gene is TRBV7-9, the J gene TRBJ1-3; D is possibly TRBD1 (5 bases). Germline V gene sequence: CDR1 SEHNR, CDR2 FQNEAQ (reference sequence). CDR3 length equals 14 residues. V was cut by 5 bases and J by 2 bases, with 10 bases left in between. CDR3 DNA: TGTGCCAGCAGCCCGGACATCCCTGGAAACACCATATATTTT. Encoded protein: CASSPDIPGNTIYF.

The chain combines TRBV5-1 with TRBJ2-1, with 9 bases aligning to TRBD2. The length of the CDR3 is 16 residues. The germline V gene encodes CDR1 SGHRS and CDR2 YFSETQ. V dropped 0 bases and J dropped 6; count of bases not matched to a gene: 7. DNA of the CDR3: TGCGCCAGCAGCTTGGGTGGTAGCGGGGGAATCAATGAGCAGTTCTTC. Its translation: CASSLGGSGGINEQFF.

This clone was recorded once. The gene calls are TRBV5-4 and TRBJ1-2, with 12 bases that match TRBD1. This CDR3 is 16 amino acids long. From germline, CDR1 is SGHNT and CDR2 YYREEE (reference sequence). The junction had 6 bases not matched to a gene; V was cut back by 0 bases and J by 6 bases. DNA for the CDR3: TGTGCCAGCAGCTTGGAGCCGGGACAGGGGGCGAATGGCTACACCTTC. This translates into CASSLEPGQGANGYTF.

This chain uses TRBV2 with TRBJ1-2; the D is unclear. Germline V gene sequence: CDR1 SNHLY, CDR2 FYNNEI. This CDR3 has 13 amino acids. Trimming took 3 bases from V and 2 from J, leaving 7 bases between them. The CDR3 sequence: CASSDTRNYGYTF. The CDR3 DNA reads TGTGCCAGCAGTGATACCAGGAACTATGGCTACACCTTC.

This clone occurred once. This sequence joins TRBV11-2 and TRBJ2-1; 13 bases are shared with TRBD2. V lost 5 bases, J lost 6 bases, and 4 bases stayed unmatched. CDR3 length: 15 amino acids. Germline CDR1 SGHAT, CDR2 FQNNGV. The CDR3 here is CASSILAGGLNEQFF. The CDR3 DNA is TGTGCCAGCAGCATACTAGCGGGGGGGCTCAATGAGCAGTTCTTC.

The chain recombines TRBV5-1 with TRBJ1-2; 7 nucleotides match TRBD1. V trimming: 0 bases; J trimming: 6 bases; junction bases outside the gene matches: 2. Germline CDR1 and CDR2: SGHRS and YFSETQ. The length of the CDR3 is 13 residues. The CDR3 nucleotides read TGCGCCAGCAGCTTGGGCCAGGGGGATGGCTACACCTTC. Encoded protein: CASSLGQGDGYTF. Using reference TRBV5-1 and TRBJ1-2 for the parts outside the CDR3, the full variable domain is KAGVTQTPRYLIKTRGQQVTLSCSPISGHRSVSWYQQTPGQGLQFLFEYFSETQRNKGNFPGRFSGRQFSNSRSEMNVSTLELGDSALYLCASSLGQGDGYTFGSGTRLTVV.

The genes are TRBV9 and TRBJ1-4; D perhaps matches TRBD1 (5 bases). Trimming cost V 7 bases and J 7 bases, with 14 bases left between them. Germline V gene data show CDR1 as SGDLS and CDR2 as YYNGEE. The CDR3 covers 13 residues. Here the CDR3 DNA reads TGTGCCAGCTCCAGGACAACGGGTGAAAAACTGTTTTTT. Its translation: CASSRTTGEKLFF.

The chain couples TRBV5-4 to TRBJ1-6, with a tentative D call TRBD1 (5 bases). Germline CDR1 reads SGHNT; CDR2 reads YYREEE (reference sequence). V was shortened by 1 base and J by 9 bases, with 11 bases between the two germline ends. The CDR3 has 14 amino acids. Here the CDR3 reads CASSLKFQGSPLHF. CDR3 sequence (DNA): TGTGCCAGCAGCTTGAAGTTCCAGGGTTCACCCCTCCACTTT.

The chain carries TRBV6-5 and TRBJ2-7, with 13 bases lining up with TRBD2. CDR3 length: 15 residues. Germline V gene data show CDR1 as MNHEY and CDR2 as SVGAGI. The V and J ends lost 2 bases and 5 bases, in that order; junction bases with no gene match: 3. The CDR3: CASSYGLAGVNEQYF. The CDR3 bases are TGTGCCAGCAGTTACGGACTAGCGGGGGTCAACGAGCAGTACTTC.

The rearrangement uses TRBV5-1 and TRBJ1-2; D is ambiguous. V lost 0 bases, J lost 4 bases, and 22 bases lay in between. In germline, CDR1 is SGHRS, CDR2 YFSETQ. CDR3 length equals 18 residues. The CDR3 coding sequence is TGCGCCAGCAGCTTGGGGATGGGCGGAGGGTTAAGTACCTATGGCTACACCTTC. Translated, it gives CASSLGMGGGLSTYGYTF.

The chain links TRBV5-1 to TRBJ2-1; no firm D call. CDR3 size: 15 residues. Germline values: CDR1 SGHRS, CDR2 YFSETQ. V was trimmed by 1 base and J by 6 bases, leaving 14 bases between them. The CDR3 DNA sequence: TGCGCCAGCAGCTTGACGCCTATCCCATCCAATGAGCAGTTCTTC. It translates to CASSLTPIPSNEQFF.

The chain links TRBV7-2 to TRBJ1-1, with TRBD1 as a possible D gene (6 bases). Between the trimmed V and J ends, which lost 2 bases and 7 bases, there was a span of 11 bases. Germline CDR1 SGHTA, CDR2 FQGNSA. The CDR3 contains 13 residues. In DNA, the CDR3 is TGTGCCAGCAGCTTATATCAGGACAGTGAAGCTTTCTTT. Its translation is CASSLYQDSEAFF.

The chain links TRBV7-2 to TRBJ2-1; a weak D match, TRBD1 (5 bases). V lost 0 bases, J lost 0 bases, and 9 bases lay in between. The CDR3 totals 16 residues. Per the germline V gene, CDR1 is SGHTA and CDR2 is FQGNSA. CDR3 sequence (DNA): TGTGCCAGCAGCTTAGCAGGGGCCAGCTCCTACAATGAGCAGTTCTTC. This encodes CASSLAGASSYNEQFF.

The chain employs TRBV7-2 and TRBJ1-1, with 7 bases matching TRBD1. After removal of 5 bases from V and 6 bases from J, the junction contained 6 bases not matched to a gene. Germline values: CDR1 SGHTA, CDR2 FQGNSA. The CDR3 is 13 amino acids. The CDR3 region has the DNA TGTGCCAGCAGCCTAGACAGGGTGGCTGAAGCTTTCTTT. Amino acid sequence: CASSLDRVAEAFF.

The chain has TRBV5-6 and TRBJ1-4; D is uncertain. The V end lost 4 bases, the J end lost 2 bases, and 24 bases lay between the germline ends. CDR3 length equals 19 residues. Germline V gene lookup returns CDR1 SGHDT and CDR2 YYEEEE. CDR3 sequence: CASSEGPSDYGGTNEKLFF. The CDR3 DNA reads as TGTGCCAGCAGCGAAGGCCCATCCGATTATGGAGGGACTAATGAAAAACTGTTTTTT.

CDR3 DNA: TGTGCCAGCAGCTTAGCCAACCAGGGCGCCGGCTCCTACGAGCAGTACTTC. As protein: CASSLANQGAGSYEQYF. The V call is TRBV7-2, the J call TRBJ2-7; tentative D call: TRBD1 (5 bases). This CDR3 is built from 17 residues. V gave up 0 bases and J gave up 0 bases, with 15 bases separating them. The germline gives CDR1 SGHTA, CDR2 FQGNSA. The whole variable domain, remainder taken from reference TRBV7-2 and TRBJ2-7, is GAGVSQSPSNKVTEKGKDVELRCDPISGHTALYWYRQSLGQGLEFLIYFQGNSAPDKSGLPSDRFSAERTGGSVSTLTIQRTQQEDSAVYLCASSLANQGAGSYEQYFGPGTRLTVT.

CDR3 nucleotides: TGTGCCAGCATGGTGGGAAGGGGGTTGAGTGAGCAGTTCTTC. Protein sequence: CASMVGRGLSEQFF. The chain recombines TRBV27 with TRBJ2-1, with D possibly matching TRBD1 (6 bases). This CDR3 contains 14 residues. Germline-derived CDR1 and CDR2 are MNHEY and SMNVEV (reference sequence). The ends were cut back, 7 bases at V and 9 bases at J, with 19 bases in the middle.

The gene calls are TRBV19 and TRBJ2-7, with a possible D match to TRBD2 (5 bases). Trimming took off 2 bases at V and 3 bases at J, with 14 bases between the two ends. CDR3 length: 15 residues. The V gene's germline CDR1 is LNHDA and CDR2 SQIVND (reference sequence). CDR3 nucleotide sequence: TGTGCCAGTAGTATAAGAGAGGGCAACTTCTACGAGCAGTACTTC. It is translated as CASSIREGNFYEQYF.

The V gene is TRBV10-3, the J gene TRBJ2-1; unclear D gene. There are 16 residues in the CDR3. The germline gives CDR1 ENHRY, CDR2 SYGVKD. V dropped 1 base and J dropped 0 bases, with 10 bases sitting between them. CDR3 DNA sequence: TGTGCCATCAGTGAGTTCGTGGCAATCTCCTACAATGAGCAGTTCTTC. Amino acids: CAISEFVAISYNEQFF.

V and J are TRBV4-2 and TRBJ2-3; D is undetermined. This CDR3 comprises 15 residues. Trimming removed 1 base at V and 0 bases at J, with 8 bases between. Germline assignment: CDR1 LGHNA and CDR2 YNFKEQ. CDR3 sequence reads: CASSQVVASTDTQYF. CDR3 DNA: TGTGCCAGCAGCCAAGTCGTGGCTAGCACAGATACGCAGTATTTT.